One sample yielded the 5 T cell receptor beta chains listed below, sequenced in a study of CD8 T cells in Susac syndrome. The RNA input was 0.5 to 1 ug, and it was reverse transcribed with random hexamers. MiXCR was run by TCRdb on the immunoSEQ multiplex PCR reads, yielding one entry per CDR3 protein. The sample has approximately 210,000 distinct CDR3 sequences, about 95% seen once. The sequenced material came from CD4+ T cells from PBMCs. The receptors here all came from a human donor with multiple sclerosis.

The chain combines TRBV20-1 with TRBJ2-3; tentatively, D is TRBD1 or TRBD2 (6 bases each). Germline CDR1 and CDR2: DFQATT and SNEGSKA (reference sequence). The ends were cut back, 5 bases at V and 9 bases at J, with 15 bases in the middle. CDR3 length: 12 residues. The CDR3 DNA is TGCAGTGCTCCGGGGGCCCGTGGAACGCAGTATTTT. Translated, it gives CSAPGARGTQYF.

This clonotype came up once. The chain couples TRBV9 to TRBJ2-3; D gene ambiguous. Trimming stripped 0 bases from V and 3 bases from J, with 11 bases between. In germline, CDR1 is SGDLS, CDR2 YYNGEE. This CDR3 is 15 amino acids long. CDR3: CASSVAGTATDTQYF. The CDR3 DNA reads as TGTGCCAGCAGCGTAGCAGGTACAGCGACAGATACGCAGTATTTT. Looking up the rest from reference TRBV9 and TRBJ2-3 gives the full variable domain: DSGVTQTPKHLITATGQRVTLRCSPRSGDLSVYWYQQSLDQGLQFLIQYYNGEERAKGNILERFSAQQFPDLHSELNLSSLELGDSALYFCASSVAGTATDTQYFGPGTRLTVL.

The CDR3 loop is CASSVGTSGRRETQYF. The CDR3 region has the DNA TGTGCCAGCAGCGTAGGGACTAGCGGGAGGCGGGAGACCCAGTACTTC. The chain carries TRBV9 and TRBJ2-5, with 14 bases matching TRBD2. J gave up 5 bases and V 0 bases, and 3 bases lay outside the gene matches. The CDR3 runs 16 residues. Germline loops: CDR1 SGDLS, CDR2 YYNGEE.

This chain links TRBV5-1 with TRBJ2-4; unclear D gene. The germline V and J ends were trimmed by 3 bases and 6 bases, with 10 bases remaining between them. Germline V gene sequence: CDR1 SGHRS, CDR2 YFSETQ. There are 13 residues in the CDR3. CDR3 region: CASSSQTLNIQYF. CDR3 sequence (DNA): TGCGCCAGCAGCTCTCAAACCTTAAACATTCAGTACTTC.

The chain is built from TRBV29-1 and TRBJ2-7, with D tentatively TRBD2 (5 bases). The CDR3 sequence is 14 residues long. Germline CDR1 and CDR2: SQVTM and ANQGSEA. The V gene lost 1 base and the J gene lost 0 bases, with 10 bases spanning the gap. The CDR3 nucleotides read TGCAGCGTTGAAGGGGTAGCGAACTCCTACGAGCAGTACTTC. Translation: CSVEGVANSYEQYF.